The 32 T cell receptor beta chains below come from one sample, sequenced in a study of shared clonotypes between healthy human individuals (TCRdb year 2020). Library preparation used the immunoSEQ multiplex PCR assay. TCRdb's version of the immuneACCESS table is confined to in-frame rearrangements and falls short of the full clone set. An unresolved V gene accounts for under half of the shortfall where checked; the remainder is of unknown origin. For this sample there are about 2.4 million clones; more than 90% appear just once. The ten largest clones represent 0.13% to 0.15% of the sample. Specimen: naive CD4+ T cells sorted from blood. The sample's cell subset or site label, in plain terms: CD45RA+ positively selected. The receptor source for this set is a man in his late teens or twenties in good health.

The rearrangement joins TRBV6-5 to TRBJ1-1; no definite D call. The V end lost 6 bases, the J end lost 5 bases, and 10 bases lay between the germline ends. This CDR3 has 12 amino acids. Germline assignment: CDR1 MNHEY and CDR2 SVGAGI. CDR3 protein: CASSEGWTEAFF. CDR3 in DNA: TGTGCCAGCAGCGAAGGATGGACTGAAGCTTTCTTT.

The rearrangement links TRBV7-2 to TRBJ2-5, with a tentative D call TRBD2 (6 bases). Per germline, CDR1 SGHTA and CDR2 FQGNSA. The CDR3 consists of 14 residues. The V end lost 4 bases, the J end lost 7 bases, and 16 bases lay between the germline ends. The CDR3 is CASSSGLLGGTQYF. The CDR3 DNA reads TGTGCCAGCAGCTCGGGACTCTTGGGTGGGACCCAGTACTTC.

The CDR3 coding sequence is TGTGCCAGCAGCTTCGGGAGCGGGAGGTTGACTAGCACAGATACGCAGTATTTT. Its translation: CASSFGSGRLTSTDTQYF. The chain recombines TRBV7-9 with TRBJ2-3; 9 positions agree with TRBD2. Germline-derived CDR1 and CDR2 are SEHNR and FQNEAQ (reference sequence). The CDR3 is made up of 18 amino acids. V was pared by 3 bases and J by 0 bases, with 10 bases of the junction left unmatched.

The V and J genes are TRBV5-4 and TRBJ2-1, with 7 bases identical to TRBD2. V was pared by 0 bases and J by 2 bases, with 2 bases of the junction left unmatched. The CDR3 runs to 15 residues. The germline gives CDR1 SGHNT, CDR2 YYREEE (reference sequence). The CDR3 reads CASSLVGGTYNEQFF. The CDR3 nucleotides read TGTGCCAGCAGCTTGGTCGGGGGGACCTACAATGAGCAGTTCTTC.

CDR3 in amino acids: CASSPGTGVGGELFF. CDR3 coding DNA: TGTGCCAGCAGTCCCGGGACAGGGGTGGGCGGGGAGCTGTTTTTT. The chain joins TRBV28 to TRBJ2-2; TRBD1 agrees at 10 bases. The ends lost 5 bases at V and 7 bases at J; junction bases unmatched: 7. The CDR3 loop spans 15 amino acids. The germline CDR1 and CDR2 sequences are MDHEN and SYDVKM.

This chain uses TRBV28 with TRBJ2-7, with 9 nucleotides matching TRBD1. The J segment lost 2 bases and the V segment lost 7 bases, leaving 9 bases of the junction unmatched. This CDR3 comprises 15 residues. CDR1 is MDHEN and CDR2 is SYDVKM in the germline V gene. CDR3 sequence (DNA): TGTGCCAGCACGCGCCCGGGACAGGGAACCTACGAGCAGTACTTC. It specifies CASTRPGQGTYEQYF.

The chain employs TRBV10-3 and TRBJ2-1; 10 nucleotides match TRBD1. Germline V gene data show CDR1 as ENHRY and CDR2 as SYGVKD. Germline trimming cut 4 bases from V and 4 bases from J; bases unmatched to any gene: 4. The CDR3 runs to 15 residues. The CDR3: CAISGRQGAYNEQFF. The CDR3 coding sequence is TGTGCCATCAGTGGGCGACAGGGGGCTTACAATGAGCAGTTCTTC.

As concerns this clone: Other DNA sequences from this sample encode an identical CDR3 as well. The chain joins TRBV11-2 to TRBJ2-3; 8 bases align to TRBD2. CDR1 is SGHAT and CDR2 is FQNNGV in the germline V gene. V trimming: 1 base; J trimming: 6 bases; junction bases outside the gene matches: 6. The CDR3 spans 15 residues. CDR3 amino acids: CASSLGAGGTDTQYF. The CDR3 nucleotides are TGTGCCAGCAGCTTAGGGGCGGGGGGTACCGATACGCAGTATTTT. Full variable domain (outside the CDR3, taken from reference TRBV11-2 and TRBJ2-3): EAGVAQSPRYKIIEKRQSVAFWCNPISGHATLYWYQQILGQGPKLLIQFQNNGVVDDSQLPKDRFSAERLKGVDSTLKIQPAKLEDSAVYLCASSLGAGGTDTQYFGPGTRLTVL.

The chain uses TRBV28 and TRBJ1-1, with 7 positions matching TRBD1. V lost 4 bases to trimming and J lost 1 base; unmatched junction nucleotides: 6. The CDR3 totals 15 residues. CDR1 is MDHEN and CDR2 is SYDVKM in the germline V gene. CDR3 sequence: CASSSAGGANTEAFF. In DNA, the CDR3 is TGTGCCAGCAGTTCTGCAGGGGGGGCGAACACTGAAGCTTTCTTT. The full variable domain, with the rest looked up from reference TRBV28 and TRBJ1-1, is DVKVTQSSRYLVKRTGEKVFLECVQDMDHENMFWYRQDPGLGLRLIYFSYDVKMKEKGDIPEGYSVSREKKERFSLILESASTNQTSMYLCASSSAGGANTEAFFGQGTRLTVV.

CDR3 residues: CASSQEVAVQETQYF. The DNA of the CDR3 is TGCGCCAGCAGCCAAGAGGTGGCAGTCCAAGAGACCCAGTACTTC. The rearrangement uses TRBV4-1 and TRBJ2-5; D not certain. With 0 bases removed from V and 1 base from J, the gap between germline ends came to 9 bases. The CDR3 is 15 amino acids. The V gene's germline CDR1 is MGHRA and CDR2 YSYEKL.

This clone was recorded a few times. The CDR3 here is CASGLPGIYGYTF. The CDR3 DNA reads as TGTGCCAGCGGTCTCCCCGGGATCTATGGCTACACCTTC. V and J are TRBV6-5 and TRBJ1-2; D uncertain. The CDR3 extends over 13 amino acids. In germline, CDR1 is MNHEY, CDR2 SVGAGI. The ends were cut back, 8 bases at V and 4 bases at J, with 14 bases in the middle.

The gene calls are TRBV28 and TRBJ2-7; D may be TRBD1 or TRBD2 (5 bases each). CDR3 length: 14 amino acids. V lost 3 bases and J 3 bases, leaving 12 bases between the germline ends. Germline V lookup: CDR1 MDHEN, CDR2 SYDVKM. The CDR3 spells CASSFSGPRYEQYF. In nucleotides, the CDR3 is TGTGCCAGCAGTTTTTCGGGACCCCGCTACGAGCAGTACTTC. Looking up the rest from reference TRBV28 and TRBJ2-7 gives the full variable domain: DVKVTQSSRYLVKRTGEKVFLECVQDMDHENMFWYRQDPGLGLRLIYFSYDVKMKEKGDIPEGYSVSREKKERFSLILESASTNQTSMYLCASSFSGPRYEQYFGPGTRLTVT.

The V call is TRBV30, the J call TRBJ1-4; 9 nucleotides align to TRBD1. The ends lost 3 bases at V and 11 bases at J; junction bases unmatched: 10. The CDR3 loop spans 14 amino acids. Germline loops: CDR1 GTSNPN, CDR2 SVGIG (reference sequence). The CDR3 bases are TGTGCCTGGAGCAACACAGGGGGCTTGGGGAAACTGTTTTTT. It specifies CAWSNTGGLGKLFF. The variable domain in full, with the rest retrieved from reference TRBV30 and TRBJ1-4, is SQTIHQWPATLVQPVGSPLSLECTVEGTSNPNLYWYRQAAGRGLQLLFYSVGIGQISSEVPQNLSASRPQDRQFILSSKKLLLSDSGFYLCAWSNTGGLGKLFFGSGTQLSVL.

CDR3 in DNA: TGTGCCAGCAGCTTAGCGCTGGTAGCGGGAGGGCCCAGGTCCCAAGAGACCCAGTACTTC. Residues: CASSLALVAGGPRSQETQYF. V and J are TRBV7-2 and TRBJ2-5; TRBD2 aligns across 11 bases. The CDR3 consists of 20 residues. Germline CDR1 SGHTA, CDR2 FQGNSA. The junction had 13 bases not matched to a gene; V was cut back by 0 bases and J by 1 base.

The chain joins TRBV9 to TRBJ1-1; 9 bases align to TRBD1. Trimming at V came to 0 bases and at J to 6 bases, leaving 6 bases not matched to a gene. The germline V gene encodes CDR1 SGDLS and CDR2 YYNGEE. This CDR3 is 15 amino acids long. The CDR3: CASSVEGTGSAEAFF. The CDR3 region has the DNA TGTGCCAGCAGCGTAGAAGGGACAGGGTCGGCTGAAGCTTTCTTT.

The chain employs TRBV6-6 and TRBJ2-2; D remains ambiguous. CDR3 length equals 16 residues. Trimming removed 3 bases from V and 3 bases from J, with 14 bases in between. Germline V gene lookup returns CDR1 MNHNY and CDR2 SVGAGI (reference sequence). The CDR3 is CASSYSGGPYTGELFF. CDR3 coding DNA: TGTGCCAGCAGTTATTCGGGCGGACCTTACACCGGGGAGCTGTTTTTT.

V gene TRBV5-1 combines with J gene TRBJ2-7; 13 bases are shared with TRBD2. The CDR3 loop spans 16 amino acids. The junction had 2 bases not matched to a gene; V was cut back by 0 bases and J by 2 bases. CDR1 SGHRS and CDR2 YFSETQ come from the germline V gene. CDR3 DNA: TGCGCCAGCAGCTTGGCTACTAGCGGGGGGGCCTACGAGCAGTACTTC. Its protein is CASSLATSGGAYEQYF.

The rearrangement joins TRBV5-4 to TRBJ2-7; D is perhaps TRBD1 (6 bases). The V and J ends lost 0 bases and 2 bases respectively, with 12 bases between them. The CDR3 consists of 15 residues. Germline assignment: CDR1 SGHNT and CDR2 YYREEE (reference sequence). DNA for the CDR3: TGTGCCAGCAGCTTGGCAGGCAGGGGAACCTACGAGCAGTACTTC. It translates to CASSLAGRGTYEQYF.

This clone was seen once. The chain couples TRBV12-5 to TRBJ2-3, with TRBD2 as a possible D gene (6 bases). In germline, CDR1 is LGHNT, CDR2 FRNRAP. V lost 6 bases to trimming and J lost 3 bases, with 19 bases between them. The CDR3 covers 16 residues. This CDR3 reads CASGEGRSGGTDTQYF. DNA for the CDR3: TGTGCTAGTGGGGAGGGGAGGTCAGGAGGGACAGATACGCAGTATTTT.

Remarks on this clone: The same CDR3 also results from other DNA sequences found in this sample. The V and J genes are TRBV28 and TRBJ2-7; the D gene is possibly TRBD2 (5 bases). From germline, CDR1 is MDHEN and CDR2 SYDVKM. Trimming cost V 2 bases and J 7 bases, with 12 bases left between them. The CDR3 runs 13 residues. This CDR3 is CASSLRQPGEQYF. CDR3 DNA sequence: TGTGCCAGCAGTTTACGTCAACCGGGGGAGCAGTACTTC.

The J gene is TRBJ2-3, the V gene TRBV10-3, with a tentative D call TRBD2 (6 bases). V shed 10 bases and J shed 5 bases, with 22 bases lying between them. CDR3 length: 15 amino acids. Germline lookup yields CDR1 ENHRY and CDR2 SYGVKD. As DNA, the CDR3 is TGTGCCACCCTAAATCTAGCGCTCGGGGGAGATACGCAGTATTTT. Translated, it gives CATLNLALGGDTQYF.

The V gene is TRBV16, the J gene TRBJ1-2; 7 bases match TRBD1. The CDR3 is 16 residues long. Germline V lookup: CDR1 KGHSY, CDR2 FQNENV. Trimming at V came to 4 bases and at J to 4 bases, leaving 12 bases not matched to a gene. In nucleotides, the CDR3 is TGTGCCAGCAGCCCGGAGGGGGCTCGATCTGGCTATGGCTACACCTTC. This gives the protein CASSPEGARSGYGYTF.

Concerning this clone: In the same sample, other DNA sequences code for this CDR3. J is TRBJ1-1 and V is TRBV6-5, with TRBD1 matching 7 bases. After removal of 0 bases from V and 5 bases from J, the junction contained 6 bases not matched to a gene. The germline V gene has CDR1 MNHEY and CDR2 SVGAGI. The CDR3 has 15 residues. DNA for the CDR3: TGTGCCAGCAGTTACTCGAGACAGGGACGAACTGAAGCTTTCTTT. Translated: CASSYSRQGRTEAFF.

The chain has TRBV6-6 and TRBJ2-7, with a possible D match to TRBD2 (5 bases). CDR3 length: 13 amino acids. From germline, CDR1 is MNHNY and CDR2 SVGAGI (reference sequence). Trimming took 7 bases from V and 7 from J, leaving 17 bases between them. CDR3 in amino acids: CASTEGWTGEQYF. The CDR3 DNA follows: TGTGCCAGCACTGAGGGTTGGACTGGGGAGCAGTACTTC.

This clone has just a few counts. CDR3 loop: CASSPPDWNTEAFF. The CDR3 coding sequence is TGCGCCAGCAGCCCCCCCGACTGGAACACTGAAGCTTTCTTT. This chain links TRBV4-1 with TRBJ1-1; D uncertain. This CDR3 spans 14 amino acids. Germline loops: CDR1 MGHRA, CDR2 YSYEKL. Trimming cost V 4 bases and J 1 base, with 10 bases left between them.

The chain joins TRBV9 to TRBJ2-5; no firm D call. The V gene's germline CDR1 is SGDLS and CDR2 YYNGEE. CDR3 length: 13 amino acids. V lost 2 bases to trimming and J lost 5 bases, with 10 bases between them. The CDR3 sequence is CASSVSPMETQYF. CDR3 DNA sequence: TGTGCCAGCAGCGTCTCGCCTATGGAGACCCAGTACTTC.

The chain has TRBV5-1 and TRBJ2-3, with a tentative D call TRBD2 (5 bases). The CDR3 sequence is 15 residues long. The ends were cut back, 0 bases at V and 2 bases at J, with 10 bases in the middle. From germline, CDR1 is SGHRS and CDR2 YFSETQ. In DNA form, the CDR3 reads TGCGCCAGCAGCTTGGGAGGGAGTTACACAGATACGCAGTATTTT. It codes for CASSLGGSYTDTQYF.

The chain employs TRBV20-1 and TRBJ2-4; TRBD2 is a possible D gene (6 bases). The CDR3 has 11 residues. Germline V lookup: CDR1 DFQATT, CDR2 SNEGSKA (reference sequence). Trimming stripped 7 bases from V and 7 bases from J, with 11 bases between. The CDR3 DNA reads TGCAGTGTCAGTGGGGGGAACATTCAGTACTTC. The encoded protein is CSVSGGNIQYF.

This clone was seen just once. The chain recombines TRBV30 with TRBJ1-2, with TRBD1 identical over 7 bases. J was trimmed by 9 bases and V by 0 bases; bases with no gene match: 10. Per germline, CDR1 GTSNPN and CDR2 SVGIG (reference sequence). CDR3 size: 14 residues. The CDR3 DNA follows: TGTGCCTGGAGTGTAAGGGGGCCGGGGCTTAGCTACACCTTC. Translation: CAWSVRGPGLSYTF.

This clone was detected once. The V call is TRBV6-1, the J call TRBJ2-4, with TRBD2 matching over 8 bases. CDR1 MNHNS and CDR2 SASEGT come from the germline V gene. Trimming at V came to 4 bases and at J to 5 bases, leaving 7 bases not matched to a gene. The length of the CDR3 is 15 residues. The CDR3 reads CASSGPGLGENIQYF. The CDR3 coding sequence is TGTGCCAGCAGTGGACCGGGACTAGGGGAAAACATTCAGTACTTC.

This clone was counted a single time. The rearrangement links TRBV19 to TRBJ1-1; 7 positions match TRBD1. Germline CDR1 is LNHDA and CDR2 is SQIVND (reference sequence). Trimming took 5 bases from V and 1 from J; bases not matched to a gene: 4. The CDR3 loop spans 14 amino acids. The CDR3: CASSDQGGNTEAFF. The CDR3 coding sequence is TGTGCCAGTAGTGACCAGGGGGGGAACACTGAAGCTTTCTTT.

This clone was picked up a small number of times. The chain employs TRBV14 and TRBJ1-3; no definite D call. CDR1 SGHDN and CDR2 FVKESK come from the germline V gene. This CDR3 comprises 12 residues. With 4 bases removed from V and 4 bases from J, the gap between germline ends came to 5 bases. The DNA for the CDR3 is TGTGCCAGCAGCCGGGCGGGAAACACCATATATTTT. Amino acids: CASSRAGNTIYF.